The 9 T cell receptor beta chains listed next were all sequenced from one sample in a study of T cell repertoires in cytomegalovirus infection. TCRdb called the reads again in MiXCR, with one record for every CDR3 protein. Of 150,000 to 190,000 distinct CDR3 sequences listed, 23% are singletons. Sequencing was performed on PBMCs. The receptor source for this set is a human donor in good health (CMV status not recorded). Some clones in this sample may be carry-over from other donors' samples.

The V and J genes are TRBV12-5 and TRBJ2-3; 7 nucleotides match TRBD1. CDR1 and CDR2 (germline): LGHNT, FRNRAP. V trimming: 2 bases; J trimming: 1 base; junction bases outside the gene matches: 3. This CDR3 contains 15 residues. The CDR3 is CASGLTGTGTDTQYF. The CDR3, as DNA: TGTGCTAGTGGTTTGACCGGGACAGGCACAGATACGCAGTATTTT.

In this sample, this clonotype turned up many times. The chain combines TRBV7-2 with TRBJ2-3; no definite D call. The CDR3 extends over 14 amino acids. Germline V gene data show CDR1 as SGHTA and CDR2 as FQGNSA. Between the trimmed V and J ends, which lost 1 base and 3 bases, there was a span of 8 bases. In DNA form, the CDR3 reads TGTGCCAGCAGCTTAGGAGCTGCGACAGATACGCAGTATTTT. Translated: CASSLGAATDTQYF. The full variable domain, in which reference TRBV7-2 and TRBJ2-3 provide the parts outside the CDR3, is GAGVSQSPSNKVTEKGKDVELRCDPISGHTALYWYRQSLGQGLEFLIYFQGNSAPDKSGLPSDRFSAERTGGSVSTLTIQRTQQEDSAVYLCASSLGAATDTQYFGPGTRLTVL.

This sequence joins TRBV7-8 and TRBJ1-3; perhaps TRBD1 as D (5 bases). The ends were cut back, 1 base at V and 4 bases at J, with 23 bases in the middle. The CDR3 has 19 residues. Germline-derived CDR1 and CDR2 are SGHVS and FQNEAQ. The CDR3 DNA is TGTGCCAGCAGCTTAGAAAGAAGGCAGGGAAGAGGAGCGGGAAACACCATATATTTT. Translated: CASSLERRQGRGAGNTIYF.

The chain employs TRBV6-5 and TRBJ2-3; possible D gene TRBD2, 5 bases. V was shortened by 4 bases and J by 0 bases, with 14 bases between the two germline ends. Germline V gene sequence: CDR1 MNHEY, CDR2 SVGAGI. This CDR3 comprises 16 residues. CDR3 coding DNA: TGTGCCAGCAGTTTGAGGACTGCAACTAGCACAGATACGCAGTATTTT. This translates into CASSLRTATSTDTQYF.

The J gene is TRBJ1-2, the V gene TRBV5-4, with D possibly being TRBD1 (6 bases). Trimming pared 5 bases from V and 5 bases from J, leaving 19 bases between. The CDR3 runs 15 residues. Germline V gene lookup returns CDR1 SGHNT and CDR2 YYREEE (reference sequence). CDR3 loop: CASSPEGGRGYGYTF. The CDR3 coding sequence is TGTGCCAGCAGTCCCGAGGGGGGGCGAGGGTATGGCTACACCTTC.

This clonotype was found many times. The V and J genes are TRBV12-3 or TRBV12-4 and TRBJ2-7, with TRBD1 identical over 8 bases. The CDR3 loop spans 13 amino acids. V shed 5 bases, J shed 2 bases, and the junction held 2 bases outside the gene matches. CDR3 coding DNA: TGTGCCAGCAGTATGACAGGGGCCTACGAGCAGTACTTC. It yields the protein CASSMTGAYEQYF.

This sequence joins TRBV11-3 and TRBJ1-1, with D unclear. Trimming stripped 3 bases from V and 12 bases from J, with 2 bases between. The CDR3 has 8 amino acids. Germline assignment: CDR1 SGHNT and CDR2 YENEEA. The CDR3 reads CASSLTFF. DNA for the CDR3: TGTGCCAGCAGCTTGACTTTCTTT. The whole variable domain, filled in from reference TRBV11-3 and TRBJ1-1, reads EAGVVQSPRYKIIEKKQPVAFWCNPISGHNTLYWYLQNLGQGPELLIRYENEEAVDDSQLPKDRFSAERLKGVDSTLKIQPAELGDSAVYLCASSLTFFGQGTRLTVV.

The chain combines TRBV14 with TRBJ1-2; 7 positions agree with TRBD1. Unmatched junction bases numbered 0, after V lost 3 bases and J lost 2 bases. This CDR3 region has 13 residues. CDR1 is SGHDN, CDR2 FVKESK, per germline. The CDR3 nucleotides are TGTGCCAGCAGCCAGGACAGGAACTATGGCTACACCTTC. It is translated as CASSQDRNYGYTF.

The chain is built from TRBV2 and TRBJ1-1; D not resolved. The CDR3 length is 14 residues. CDR1 is SNHLY and CDR2 is FYNNEI in the germline V gene. Trimming left V 2 bases short and J 0 bases short, with 7 bases between. The CDR3 protein is CASSERQLNTEAFF. The CDR3 DNA follows: TGTGCCAGCAGTGAAAGGCAGCTGAACACTGAAGCTTTCTTT.